The rows below give T cell receptor beta chains drawn from one sample of a study of low-dose radiotherapy and immunotherapy resistance in tumors. TCRdb recomputed calls from the reads with MiXCR, one row per CDR3 protein. The sample yields nearly 60,000 distinct CDR3 sequences, 23% seen once. Sequenced here: PBMCs, sampled after low-dose radiotherapy plus immunotherapy. The receptors here all came from a male donor with prostate cancer. CDR3s include the opening cysteine and the closing phenylalanine or tryptophan. Each record gives: clone size, J gene, D gene, V gene, CDR3 DNA, CDR3 protein. The D gene is left open where the match is weak. Expanded clones get a size class; other rows say once, few or many, or leave the size out.

abundance: -
j_gene: TRBJ1-2
d_gene: -
v_gene: TRBV28
CDR3nt: TGTGCCAGCACCAACGCTACAGGCTACACCTTC
CDR3aa: CASTNATGYTF

abundance: many
j_gene: TRBJ2-2
d_gene: -
v_gene: TRBV5-1
CDR3nt: TGCGCCAGCTTCATGTCCGCGGGACTCACCGGGGAGCTGTTTTTT
CDR3aa: CASFMSAGLTGELFF

abundance: many
j_gene: TRBJ1-2
d_gene: -
v_gene: TRBV28
CDR3nt: TGTGCCAGCAGGAGCCCTGGGCAGGACTATGGCTACACCTTC
CDR3aa: CASRSPGQDYGYTF

abundance: -
j_gene: TRBJ2-1
d_gene: TRBD1
v_gene: TRBV20-1
CDR3nt: TGCAGTGCTAGACAAGGACAGGGGCCGTACAATGAGCAGTTCTTC
CDR3aa: CSARQGQGPYNEQFF

abundance: -
j_gene: TRBJ2-3
d_gene: -
v_gene: TRBV10-3
CDR3nt: TGTGCCATCAGTGAAGTGGGTTGGTACAGCGCAGATACGCAGTATTTT
CDR3aa: CAISEVGWYSADTQYF

abundance: many
j_gene: TRBJ2-7
d_gene: -
v_gene: TRBV28
CDR3nt: TGTGCCAGCAGTACCGGGACCTCCTACGAGCAGTACTTC
CDR3aa: CASSTGTSYEQYF

abundance: many
j_gene: TRBJ2-2
d_gene: -
v_gene: TRBV28
CDR3nt: TGTGCCAGCAGTTTAGGCCTAGCGCGCACCGGGGAGCTGTTTTTT
CDR3aa: CASSLGLARTGELFF

abundance: -
j_gene: TRBJ2-7
d_gene: -
v_gene: TRBV4-3
CDR3nt: TGCGCCAGCAGCCAAGGACGGCAGGGGGGCGACGAGCAGTACTTC
CDR3aa: CASSQGRQGGDEQYF

abundance: many
j_gene: TRBJ2-1
d_gene: TRBD2
v_gene: TRBV27
CDR3nt: TGTGCCAGCAGTTCCCGTACCGGGACTAGCGGCACGTACTCCTACAATGAGCAGTTCTTC
CDR3aa: CASSSRTGTSGTYSYNEQFF

abundance: many
j_gene: TRBJ1-1
d_gene: TRBD1
v_gene: TRBV9
CDR3nt: TGTGCCAGCAGCCAGGGGGGGATTCGAACTGAAGCTTTCTTT
CDR3aa: CASSQGGIRTEAFF

abundance: many
j_gene: TRBJ2-7
d_gene: -
v_gene: TRBV9
CDR3nt: TGTGCCAGCAGCGTAAGTCCGGCAGACTACGAGCAGTACTTC
CDR3aa: CASSVSPADYEQYF

abundance: many
j_gene: TRBJ1-1
d_gene: TRBD1
v_gene: TRBV6-1
CDR3nt: TGTGCCAGCAGCCAGGGGGTTTCGGGCACTGAAGCTTTCTTT
CDR3aa: CASSQGVSGTEAFF

abundance: many
j_gene: TRBJ2-1
d_gene: -
v_gene: TRBV21-1
CDR3nt: TGTGCCAGCAGCAAAGGTGGGAGGACCTACAATGAGCAGTTCTTC
CDR3aa: CASSKGGRTYNEQFF

abundance: many
j_gene: TRBJ2-1
d_gene: TRBD2
v_gene: TRBV19
CDR3nt: TGTGCCAGTAGCGGACTAGCGGGGGGGCCCTATGAGCAGTTCTTC
CDR3aa: CASSGLAGGPYEQFF

abundance: medium-sized
j_gene: TRBJ1-2
d_gene: -
v_gene: TRBV2
CDR3nt: TGTGCCAGCAGTGCTACGACAGGAAACTATGGCTACACCTTC
CDR3aa: CASSATTGNYGYTF

abundance: many
j_gene: TRBJ1-1
d_gene: -
v_gene: TRBV5-6
CDR3nt: TGTGCCAGCAGCAAGCCGGCGGGCGGTACTGAAGCTTTCTTT
CDR3aa: CASSKPAGGTEAFF

abundance: many
j_gene: TRBJ1-3
d_gene: -
v_gene: TRBV2
CDR3nt: TGTGCCAGCAGTCCGTCGTGGGTTGGAAACACCATATATTTT
CDR3aa: CASSPSWVGNTIYF

abundance: many
j_gene: TRBJ1-2
d_gene: -
v_gene: TRBV18
CDR3nt: TGTGCCAGCTCACCAGGGCGGGGTCTGGACGGCTACACCTTC
CDR3aa: CASSPGRGLDGYTF

abundance: -
j_gene: TRBJ2-3
d_gene: TRBD2
v_gene: TRBV6-1
CDR3nt: TGTGCCAGCAGGGATAAAGCGGGAACCACAGATACGCAGTATTTT
CDR3aa: CASRDKAGTTDTQYF

abundance: many
j_gene: TRBJ2-7
d_gene: -
v_gene: TRBV25-1
CDR3nt: TGTGCCAGCAGTGAACAGGACGGCTACGAGCAGTACTTC
CDR3aa: CASSEQDGYEQYF

abundance: once
j_gene: TRBJ2-7
d_gene: TRBD2
v_gene: TRBV30
CDR3nt: TGTGCCTGGAGTGGCGCCGGGACTAGAGTCGGCGAGCAGTACTTC
CDR3aa: CAWSGAGTRVGEQYF

abundance: -
j_gene: TRBJ2-1
d_gene: TRBD1
v_gene: TRBV12-3/TRBV12-4
CDR3nt: TGTGCCAGCAGGGGGACAGGGGCTGGTAATGAGCAGTTCTTC
CDR3aa: CASRGTGAGNEQFF

abundance: many
j_gene: TRBJ2-6
d_gene: -
v_gene: TRBV5-1
CDR3nt: TGCGCCAGCAGCTTGGCCACCTCTGGGGCCAACGTCCTGACTTTC
CDR3aa: CASSLATSGANVLTF

abundance: -
j_gene: TRBJ2-7
d_gene: TRBD2
v_gene: TRBV29-1
CDR3nt: TGCAGCGTCGCCGACCCGGGGGGGAGCTCCTACGAGCAGTACTTC
CDR3aa: CSVADPGGSSYEQYF

abundance: many
j_gene: TRBJ1-1
d_gene: -
v_gene: TRBV29-1
CDR3nt: TGCAGCGGGCAGCCAACCTTGAACACTGAAGCTTTCTTT
CDR3aa: CSGQPTLNTEAFF

abundance: -
j_gene: TRBJ2-2
d_gene: -
v_gene: TRBV4-2
CDR3nt: TGTGCCAGCAGCCAAGATGAAGGGGCCATGAACACCGGGGAGCTGTTTTTT
CDR3aa: CASSQDEGAMNTGELFF

abundance: -
j_gene: TRBJ2-7
d_gene: TRBD2
v_gene: TRBV13
CDR3nt: TGTGCCAGCAGCCACCGCGTTGGTGGCGGGGGGGCCTACGAGCAGTACTTC
CDR3aa: CASSHRVGGGGAYEQYF

abundance: few
j_gene: TRBJ1-3
d_gene: -
v_gene: TRBV7-2
CDR3nt: TGTGCCAGCAGCTTAATGACCAGCCACTCTGGAAACACCATATATTTT
CDR3aa: CASSLMTSHSGNTIYF

abundance: many
j_gene: TRBJ1-6
d_gene: TRBD1
v_gene: TRBV7-2
CDR3nt: TGTGCCAGCAGCTTAGTGGGGACAGCCAGCTATAATTCACCCCTCCACTTT
CDR3aa: CASSLVGTASYNSPLHF

abundance: few
j_gene: TRBJ1-2
d_gene: TRBD1
v_gene: TRBV3-1
CDR3nt: TGTGCCAGCAGCCAGGTGACAGGGATCTATGGCTACACCTTC
CDR3aa: CASSQVTGIYGYTF

abundance: many
j_gene: TRBJ2-3
d_gene: -
v_gene: TRBV11-1
CDR3nt: TGTGCCAGCAGCTTTGCAGATACGCAGTATTTT
CDR3aa: CASSFADTQYF

abundance: many
j_gene: TRBJ2-1
d_gene: TRBD1
v_gene: TRBV2
CDR3nt: TGTGCCAGCGCCTTGACACAGGGGAATGAGCAGTTCTTC
CDR3aa: CASALTQGNEQFF

abundance: many
j_gene: TRBJ2-4
d_gene: TRBD2
v_gene: TRBV4-2
CDR3nt: TGTGCCAGCAGCCAAGATCGCGGGGGGGGAGGGAACATTCAGTACTTC
CDR3aa: CASSQDRGGGGNIQYF

abundance: many
j_gene: TRBJ2-4
d_gene: TRBD2
v_gene: TRBV6-6
CDR3nt: TGTGCCAGCAGCCCCCTCCGGACTAGCGGGGGGACGCCATCCAAAAACATTCAGTACTTC
CDR3aa: CASSPLRTSGGTPSKNIQYF

abundance: many
j_gene: TRBJ2-2
d_gene: TRBD2
v_gene: TRBV18
CDR3nt: TGTGCCAGCTCACCTCTAGCGGACATGAACACCGGGGAGCTGTTTTTT
CDR3aa: CASSPLADMNTGELFF

abundance: medium-sized
j_gene: TRBJ2-1
d_gene: -
v_gene: TRBV6-8
CDR3nt: TGTGCCAGCAGTTACGGGAGTGGGGTGTCTCAGTTCTTC
CDR3aa: CASSYGSGVSQFF

abundance: -
j_gene: TRBJ2-5
d_gene: -
v_gene: TRBV21-1
CDR3nt: TGTGCCAGCAGCGAAGACAGGGGGCGCGGGGAAGAGACCCAGTACTTC
CDR3aa: CASSEDRGRGEETQYF

abundance: -
j_gene: TRBJ2-2
d_gene: -
v_gene: TRBV29-1
CDR3nt: -
CDR3aa: CSVSRGGQGRTGELFFF

abundance: many
j_gene: TRBJ2-7
d_gene: -
v_gene: TRBV9
CDR3nt: TGTGCCAGCAGCCCGGACGGCAGCTCCTACGAGCAGTACTTC
CDR3aa: CASSPDGSSYEQYF

abundance: many
j_gene: TRBJ1-5
d_gene: TRBD1
v_gene: TRBV12-3/TRBV12-4
CDR3nt: TGTGCCAGCACCCTCGGAACAGGGGCTGTCTATCAGCCCCAGCATTTT
CDR3aa: CASTLGTGAVYQPQHF

abundance: many
j_gene: TRBJ2-7
d_gene: -
v_gene: TRBV4-1
CDR3nt: TGCGCCAGCAGCCAAGATGGGGGGTACTCCTACGAGCAGTACTTC
CDR3aa: CASSQDGGYSYEQYF

abundance: many
j_gene: TRBJ2-5
d_gene: -
v_gene: TRBV5-6
CDR3nt: TGTGCCAGCAGCTTGTCTCCAGGAGAGACCCAGTACTTC
CDR3aa: CASSLSPGETQYF

abundance: many
j_gene: TRBJ2-3
d_gene: -
v_gene: TRBV20-1
CDR3nt: TGCAGTGCTCGGATAGGACTAAACACAGATACGCAGTATTTT
CDR3aa: CSARIGLNTDTQYF

abundance: many
j_gene: TRBJ2-5
d_gene: -
v_gene: TRBV23-1
CDR3nt: TGCGCCAGCAGTCAATCGGCGGGTCGAGACCAAGAGACCCAGTACTTC
CDR3aa: CASSQSAGRDQETQYF

abundance: many
j_gene: TRBJ2-3
d_gene: TRBD2
v_gene: TRBV3-1
CDR3nt: TGTGCCAGCAGCCCGTCCGGGACTACCACAGATACGCAGTATTTT
CDR3aa: CASSPSGTTTDTQYF

abundance: many
j_gene: TRBJ2-7
d_gene: -
v_gene: TRBV6-5
CDR3nt: TGTGCCAGCAGTTACGAGACCAATGGGCAGGAGCAGTACTTC
CDR3aa: CASSYETNGQEQYF

abundance: many
j_gene: TRBJ1-2
d_gene: -
v_gene: TRBV28
CDR3nt: TGTGCCAGCTCTCGAGGGGGCTACACCTTC
CDR3aa: CASSRGGYTF

abundance: many
j_gene: TRBJ1-2
d_gene: -
v_gene: TRBV5-7
CDR3nt: TGTGCCAGCAGCTTGGTAGGCCAGGCCAGCGGCTACACCTTC
CDR3aa: CASSLVGQASGYTF

abundance: many
j_gene: TRBJ2-2
d_gene: -
v_gene: TRBV11-2
CDR3nt: TGTGCCAGCAGCTTAGGAGCAGGGGTTTTGGCGAACACCGGGGAGCTGTTTTTT
CDR3aa: CASSLGAGVLANTGELFF

abundance: few
j_gene: TRBJ2-7
d_gene: -
v_gene: TRBV28
CDR3nt: TGTGCCAGCACCCGGGCTGGTTACTCCGACTACGAGCAGTACTTC
CDR3aa: CASTRAGYSDYEQYF